The 17 T cell receptor beta chains given below trace back to one sample, sequenced in a study of post-analysis software for immune sequencing data. Study results and limitations: About 5 TRBV segments were significantly more frequent in patients than in controls. TRBV5-6, TRBV5-1 and TRBV20-1 were among these segments.

Unique molecular identifiers featured in each of the TCR beta cDNA libraries. MiXCR was run by TCRdb on the PCR reads, yielding one entry per CDR3 protein. The sample has under 900,000 distinct CDR3 sequences; approximately 53% are singletons. Their antigens remain unidentified. Sequenced material: blood. The origin of the receptors is a girl aged 10-17 years with multiple sclerosis.

The V call is TRBV12-3 or TRBV12-4, the J call TRBJ2-7; D is undetermined. Trimming cost V 6 bases and J 4 bases, with 13 bases left between them. This CDR3 contains 13 residues. The CDR3 reads CASSSSAEYEQYF. The CDR3 bases are TGTGCCAGCAGCTCCTCGGCTGAGTACGAGCAGTACTTC.

J is TRBJ1-1 and V is TRBV7-8; D remains ambiguous. The CDR3 is 13 amino acids. The ends were cut back, 6 bases at V and 0 bases at J, with 8 bases in the middle. The V gene's germline CDR1 is SGHVS and CDR2 FQNEAQ. CDR3 DNA sequence: TGTGCCAGCAGGATTCAGCTGAACACTGAAGCTTTCTTT. This encodes CASRIQLNTEAFF.

V is TRBV4-1 and J is TRBJ2-7; D uncertain. The J call is uncertain, as TRBJ2-5 better fits the DNA end. Germline V gene sequence: CDR1 MGHRA, CDR2 YSYEKL. This CDR3 comprises 13 residues. The chain's CDR3 is CASSQVFGETQYF. The DNA of the CDR3 is TGCGCCAGCAGCCAAGTCTTCGGGGAGACCCAGTACTTC.

A remark on this clonotype: This may stem from a read error, because a much larger clone lies one nucleotide away. V and J are TRBV7-2 and TRBJ2-7; 8 nucleotides line up with TRBD1. The CDR3 consists of 13 residues. In germline, CDR1 is SGHTA, CDR2 FQGNSA. With V trimmed by 5 bases and J by 3 bases, 3 bases remained unmatched. For the CDR3, the DNA is TGTGCCAGCAGCCGGGACAGGCGCTACGAGCAGTACTTC. It is translated as CASSRDRRYEQYF.

The V call is TRBV20-1, the J call TRBJ1-1; D unresolved. The V end was cut by 6 bases, the J end by 0 bases, with 14 bases between. The germline V gene encodes CDR1 DFQATT and CDR2 SNEGSKA (reference sequence). This CDR3 is built from 14 residues. As DNA, the CDR3 is TGCAGTGCACAGAGGGTAAGAGTGAACACTGAAGCTTTCTTT. Encoded protein: CSAQRVRVNTEAFF.

This clonotype was found a few times. The chain has TRBV9 and TRBJ2-3, with 8 bases matching TRBD1. Per the germline V gene, CDR1 is SGDLS and CDR2 is YYNGEE. The CDR3 contains 15 residues. V lost 0 bases and J lost 3; bases outside the gene matches: 3. This CDR3 reads CASSVGQGATDTQYF. As DNA, the CDR3 is TGTGCCAGCAGCGTAGGGCAGGGGGCAACAGATACGCAGTATTTT.

This clonotype occurred a few times. V gene TRBV29-1 combines with J gene TRBJ2-7, with 10 bases fitting TRBD2. With V trimmed by 3 bases and J by 2 bases, 7 bases remained unmatched. The CDR3 totals 15 residues. CDR1 is SQVTM, CDR2 ANQGSEA, per germline. The DNA of the CDR3 is TGCAGCGTTGATGCTTTTACTAGCGGGACCTACGAGCAGTACTTC. It specifies CSVDAFTSGTYEQYF.

The chain joins TRBV7-6 to TRBJ2-1; maybe TRBD1 (5 bases). CDR1 is SGHVS and CDR2 is FNYEAQ in the germline V gene. The CDR3 totals 14 residues. Trimming stripped 1 base from V and 8 bases from J, with 12 bases between. For the CDR3, the DNA is TGTGCCAGCAGCTTAGTTCGGTTAGGGGATGAGCAGTTCTTC. It yields the protein CASSLVRLGDEQFF.

The V and J genes are TRBV11-2 and TRBJ1-1; a possible D gene is TRBD1 (5 bases). From germline, CDR1 is SGHAT and CDR2 FQNNGV. The CDR3 runs to 14 residues. Between the trimmed V and J ends, which lost 3 bases and 4 bases, there was a span of 12 bases. CDR3 loop: CASSFREPRTEAFF. As DNA, the CDR3 is TGTGCCAGCAGCTTCAGGGAACCCCGCACTGAAGCTTTCTTT.

This rearrangement joins TRBV7-9 to TRBJ1-5; D is undetermined. Germline loops: CDR1 SEHNR, CDR2 FQNEAQ (reference sequence). The V and J ends lost 1 base and 5 bases respectively, with 9 bases between them. The CDR3 contains 14 residues. The CDR3 reads CASSLVGQYQPQHF. The DNA for the CDR3 is TGTGCCAGCAGCTTAGTCGGGCAGTATCAGCCCCAGCATTTT.

The chain combines TRBV20-1 with TRBJ2-7; 12 nucleotides line up with TRBD2. The CDR3 loop spans 14 amino acids. Trimming cost V 1 base and J 3 bases; bases outside gene matches: 1. Germline V CDR1 and CDR2: DFQATT, SNEGSKA (reference sequence). CDR3 protein: CSARGTSGVYEQYF. The CDR3 nucleotides are TGCAGTGCTAGAGGGACTAGCGGGGTCTACGAGCAGTACTTC.

The chain uses TRBV7-8 and TRBJ1-5; no clear D. Germline CDR1 and CDR2: SGHVS and FQNEAQ. The CDR3 has 15 residues. Trimming took off 2 bases at V and 0 bases at J, with 8 bases between the two ends. CDR3 bases: TGTGCCAGCAGCTTACTACGGATTAGCAATCAGCCCCAGCATTTT. Translation: CASSLLRISNQPQHF.

The table lists this clonotype with a count of one. The rearrangement uses TRBV9 and TRBJ1-1, with 7 nucleotides matching TRBD1. CDR1 is SGDLS and CDR2 is YYNGEE in the germline V gene. The CDR3 is 17 amino acids. V lost 1 base to trimming and J lost 11 bases; unmatched junction nucleotides: 20. The chain's CDR3 is CASSVSPGGQAQGGAFF. CDR3 DNA: TGTGCCAGCAGCGTATCGCCGGGTGGACAGGCCCAAGGCGGGGCTTTCTTT.

The chain is built from TRBV11-2 and TRBJ2-7; D may match TRBD1 or TRBD2 (5 bases each). Deletions cut 5 bases from V and 0 bases from J, with 14 bases between. The CDR3 consists of 15 residues. Germline V lookup: CDR1 SGHAT, CDR2 FQNNGV. DNA of the CDR3: TGTGCCAGCAGCCGGGGACCCACCCCCTCCTACGAGCAGTACTTC. It is translated as CASSRGPTPSYEQYF. Filled out from reference TRBV11-2 and TRBJ2-7, the complete variable domain reads EAGVAQSPRYKIIEKRQSVAFWCNPISGHATLYWYQQILGQGPKLLIQFQNNGVVDDSQLPKDRFSAERLKGVDSTLKIQPAKLEDSAVYLCASSRGPTPSYEQYFGPGTRLTVT.

The chain couples TRBV2 to TRBJ2-5, with 12 nucleotides matching TRBD1. V lost 1 base, J lost 11 bases, and 8 bases stayed unmatched. The CDR3 runs 15 residues. The germline V gene encodes CDR1 SNHLY and CDR2 FYNNEI. The CDR3 spells CASSEEGQGAWEQYF. DNA of the CDR3: TGTGCCAGCAGTGAAGAGGGACAGGGGGCTTGGGAGCAGTACTTC.

V usage is TRBV7-3 and J usage is TRBJ2-3; the D gene is possibly TRBD2 (6 bases). The V end was cut by 5 bases, the J end by 2 bases, with 23 bases between. The CDR3 is 18 amino acids. Germline V gene lookup returns CDR1 SGHTA and CDR2 FQGTGA. Written as DNA, the CDR3 is TGTGCCAGCAGCCAAAGAGGAGGGAATGGCGGGGACACAGATACGCAGTATTTT. Amino acid sequence: CASSQRGGNGGDTDTQYF.

This clonotype was picked up a small number of times. The chain joins TRBV20-1 to TRBJ2-5; 7 nucleotides line up with TRBD2. V lost 2 bases, J lost 5 bases, and 11 bases stayed unmatched. Germline V gene lookup returns CDR1 DFQATT and CDR2 SNEGSKA (reference sequence). CDR3 length equals 15 residues. The CDR3 loop reads CSARHAGAISETQYF. Written as DNA, the CDR3 is TGCAGTGCTAGACACGCGGGAGCCATTAGTGAGACCCAGTACTTC.